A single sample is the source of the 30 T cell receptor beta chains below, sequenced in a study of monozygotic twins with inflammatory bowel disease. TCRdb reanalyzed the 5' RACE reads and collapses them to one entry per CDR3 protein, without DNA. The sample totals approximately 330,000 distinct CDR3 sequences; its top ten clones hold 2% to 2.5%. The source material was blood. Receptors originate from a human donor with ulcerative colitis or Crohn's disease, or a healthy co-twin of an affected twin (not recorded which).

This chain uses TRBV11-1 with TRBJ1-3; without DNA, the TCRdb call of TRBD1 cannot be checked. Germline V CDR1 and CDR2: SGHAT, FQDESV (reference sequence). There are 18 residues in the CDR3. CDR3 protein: CASSLGDRGESSGNTIYF.

CDR3 sequence reads: CSAPSGGQPNEKLFF. The chain joins TRBV20-1 to TRBJ1-4; TCRdb lists TRBD1, though no DNA is available to test this call. Germline-derived CDR1 and CDR2 are DFQATT and SNEGSKA (reference sequence). The CDR3 runs to 15 residues.

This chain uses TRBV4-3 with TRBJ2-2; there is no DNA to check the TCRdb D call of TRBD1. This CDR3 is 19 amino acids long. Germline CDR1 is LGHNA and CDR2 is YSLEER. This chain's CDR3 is CASSQEPLGTSSNTGELFF.

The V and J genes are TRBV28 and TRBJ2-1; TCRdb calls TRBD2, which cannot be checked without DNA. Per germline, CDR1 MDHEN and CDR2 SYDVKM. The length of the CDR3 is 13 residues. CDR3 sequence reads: CATREDSYNEQFF.

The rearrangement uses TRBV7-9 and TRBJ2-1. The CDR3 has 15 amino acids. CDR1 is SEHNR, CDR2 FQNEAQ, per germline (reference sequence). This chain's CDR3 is CASSPSVSTMVEQFF.

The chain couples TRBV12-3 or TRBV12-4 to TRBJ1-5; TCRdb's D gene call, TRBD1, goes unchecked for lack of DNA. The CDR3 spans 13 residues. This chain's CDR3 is CTSSLGQGTPQHF.

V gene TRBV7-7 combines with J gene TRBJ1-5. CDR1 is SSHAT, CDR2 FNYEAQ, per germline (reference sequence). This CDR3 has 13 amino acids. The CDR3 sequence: CASSLDPYQPQHF.

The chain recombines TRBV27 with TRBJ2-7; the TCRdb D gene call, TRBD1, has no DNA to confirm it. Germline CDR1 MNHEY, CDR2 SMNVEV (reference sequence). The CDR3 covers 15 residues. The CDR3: CASSSPRGTGDEQYF.

The CDR3 loop reads CTSSERGGGTNTGELFF. The chain carries TRBV6-1 and TRBJ2-2; TCRdb's assignment of TRBD1 cannot be checked, as there is no DNA. Germline CDR1 is MNHNS and CDR2 is SASEGT. The CDR3 is 17 residues long.

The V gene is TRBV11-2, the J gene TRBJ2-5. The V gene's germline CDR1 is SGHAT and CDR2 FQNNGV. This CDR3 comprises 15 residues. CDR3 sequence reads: CASSLEAAEQETQYF.

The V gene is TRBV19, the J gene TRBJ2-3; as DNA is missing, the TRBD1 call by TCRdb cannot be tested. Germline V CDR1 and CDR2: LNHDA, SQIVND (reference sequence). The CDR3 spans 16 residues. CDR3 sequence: CASSIGTGIWADTQYF.

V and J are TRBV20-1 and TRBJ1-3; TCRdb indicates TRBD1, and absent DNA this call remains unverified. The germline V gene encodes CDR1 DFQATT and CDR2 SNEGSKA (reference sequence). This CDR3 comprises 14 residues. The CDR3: CSASNRGSGNTIYF.

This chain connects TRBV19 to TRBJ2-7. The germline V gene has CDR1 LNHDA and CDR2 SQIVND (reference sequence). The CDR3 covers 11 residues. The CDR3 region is CASSMGYEQYF. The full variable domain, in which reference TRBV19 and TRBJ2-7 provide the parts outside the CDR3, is DGGITQSPKYLFRKEGQNVTLSCEQNLNHDAMYWYRQDPGQGLRLIYYSQIVNDFQKGDIAEGYSVSREKKESFPLTVTSAQKNPTAFYLCASSMGYEQYFGPGTRLTVT.

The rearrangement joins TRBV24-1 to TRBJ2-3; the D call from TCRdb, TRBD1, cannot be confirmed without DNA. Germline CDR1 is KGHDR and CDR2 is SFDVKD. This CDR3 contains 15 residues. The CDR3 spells CATSDLGGSTDTQYF.

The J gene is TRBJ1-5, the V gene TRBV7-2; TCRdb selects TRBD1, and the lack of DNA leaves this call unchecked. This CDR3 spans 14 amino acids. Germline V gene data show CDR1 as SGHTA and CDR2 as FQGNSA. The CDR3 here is CDSSQDRGNQPQHF.

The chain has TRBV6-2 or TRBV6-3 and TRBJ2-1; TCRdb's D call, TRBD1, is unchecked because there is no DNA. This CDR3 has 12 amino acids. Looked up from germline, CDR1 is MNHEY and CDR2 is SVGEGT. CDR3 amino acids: CAGGVVQDEQFF.

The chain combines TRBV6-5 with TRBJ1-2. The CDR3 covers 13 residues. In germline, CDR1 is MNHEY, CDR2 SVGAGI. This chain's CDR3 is CASRPGPNYGYTF.

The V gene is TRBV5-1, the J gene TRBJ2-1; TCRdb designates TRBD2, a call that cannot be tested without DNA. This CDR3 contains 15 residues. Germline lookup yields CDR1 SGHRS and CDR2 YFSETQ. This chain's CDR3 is CASSLEGSGGNEQFF.

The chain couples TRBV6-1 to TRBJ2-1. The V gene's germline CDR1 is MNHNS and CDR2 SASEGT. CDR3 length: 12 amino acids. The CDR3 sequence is CASRKVGYEQFF.

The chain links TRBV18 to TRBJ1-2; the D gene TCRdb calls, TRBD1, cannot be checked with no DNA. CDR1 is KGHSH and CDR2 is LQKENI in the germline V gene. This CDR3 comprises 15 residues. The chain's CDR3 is CASSPLTGSGDGYTF.

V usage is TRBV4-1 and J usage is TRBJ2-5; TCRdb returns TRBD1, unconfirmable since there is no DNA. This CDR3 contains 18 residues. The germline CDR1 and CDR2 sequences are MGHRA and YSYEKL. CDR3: CASSQDNLVAGNRETQYF.

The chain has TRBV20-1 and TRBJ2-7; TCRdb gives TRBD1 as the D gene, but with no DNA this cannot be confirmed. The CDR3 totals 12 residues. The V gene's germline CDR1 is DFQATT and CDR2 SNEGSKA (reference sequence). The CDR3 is CSASPGLREQYF.

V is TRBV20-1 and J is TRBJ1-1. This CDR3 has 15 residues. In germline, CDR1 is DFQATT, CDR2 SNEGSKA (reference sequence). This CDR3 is CSAGRTRTAAVEAFF.

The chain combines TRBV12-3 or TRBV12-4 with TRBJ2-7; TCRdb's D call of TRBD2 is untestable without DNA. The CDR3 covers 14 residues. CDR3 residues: CASSPGTAFYEQYF.

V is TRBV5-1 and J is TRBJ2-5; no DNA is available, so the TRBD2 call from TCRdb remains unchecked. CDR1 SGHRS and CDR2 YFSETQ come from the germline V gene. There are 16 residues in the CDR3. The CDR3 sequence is CASSFTTSGSGETQYF.

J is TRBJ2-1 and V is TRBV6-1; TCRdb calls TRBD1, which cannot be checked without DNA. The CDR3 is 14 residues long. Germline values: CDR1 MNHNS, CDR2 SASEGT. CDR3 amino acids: CASFGTGSYNEQFF.

The CDR3 is CASSWGVIGYEQYF. The V gene is TRBV6-5, the J gene TRBJ2-7; TCRdb's D call of TRBD2 is untestable without DNA. The germline gives CDR1 MNHEY, CDR2 SVGAGI. This CDR3 contains 14 residues.

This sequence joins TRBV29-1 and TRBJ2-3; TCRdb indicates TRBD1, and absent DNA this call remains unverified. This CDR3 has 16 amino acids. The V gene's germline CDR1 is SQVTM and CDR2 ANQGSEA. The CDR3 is CSVRPGTGTGTDTQYF.

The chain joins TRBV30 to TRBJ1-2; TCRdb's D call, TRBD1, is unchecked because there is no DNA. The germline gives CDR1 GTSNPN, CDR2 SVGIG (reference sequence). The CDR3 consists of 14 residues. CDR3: CAWSLQGVRYGYTF.

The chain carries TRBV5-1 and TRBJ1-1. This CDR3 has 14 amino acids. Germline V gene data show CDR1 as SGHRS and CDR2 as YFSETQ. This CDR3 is CASSLGFTNTEAFF.